The clone carrying this T cell receptor (beta chain) was counted ten times or more. Antigen: not known. TCRdb redid the calling of the RACE reads with MiXCR, one entry per CDR3 protein. The data hold hundreds of thousands of distinct CDR3 sequences, with nearly 6.5% observed a single time. Time point indicated: patch test 2, 6 weeks after DPC sensitization. Treatment here: therapeutic diphenylcyclopropenone sensitization with weekly scalp DPC. Each patch-test visit's blood sample preceded patch application. This entry comes from a study of human T cells and chemical hapten exposure. Overall study: On the upper back, patch tests were applied with 0.01% DPC and read at 6 days.

Germline CDR1 LGHNA, CDR2 YSLEER. The CDR3 has 15 amino acids. Trimming cost V 3 bases and J 2 bases; bases outside gene matches: 3. General observations from the study: Patch test score rose with PT1 expanded TCR count, significant at thresholds 8, 16 and 32, not 4. DPC sensitization did not alter TCRs above 1 in 1000 frequency.

This TCR was sampled from a woman aged 18-29 years with alopecia areata. Some clones in this sample may be carry-over from other donors' samples. The sample in question was whole blood, obtained in connection with sensitization to the hapten diphenylcyclopropenone (DPC). The chain is built from TRBV4-3 and TRBJ2-7; 11 bases line up with TRBD1. In nucleotides, the CDR3 is TGCGCCAGCAGCCACGGGACAGGGGGACCCTACGAGCAGTACTTC. Translated, it gives CASSHGTGGPYEQYF.